This T cell receptor beta chain was recorded in a study of T cells after yellow fever vaccination. Study context: It was SMART-Seq v4 Ultra Low Input that prepared the fractions with low cell numbers.

This CDR3 is 14 amino acids long. The V gene's germline CDR1 is SGHVS and CDR2 FNYEAQ. The V end was cut by 0 bases, the J end by 4 bases, with 8 bases between. Study-level results: Secondary responses were weaker yet peaked faster, day 5 versus 15. A large majority of primary-vaccination clones showed up again after the booster (approximately 95% CD4, roughly 91% CD8).

5'RACE template switching added a universal primer site and UMIs to TCR cDNA. Each CDR3 protein gets one entry after TCRdb re-called the 5' RACE reads with MiXCR. This sample has about 120,000 distinct CDR3 sequences; 7.2% occur once, and the top ten carry 2.5% to 3.5%. The table lists this clonotype with many counts. Its antigen is not identified. This receptor was taken from a man aged 18 to 29 who received the YFV17D yellow fever vaccine. V is TRBV7-6 and J is TRBJ2-3, with D perhaps matching TRBD2 (5 bases). The sequencing here drew on CD4+ T cells sorted from PBMCs, taken 45 days after the first yellow fever vaccination. The CDR3 DNA reads TGTGCCAGCAGCTTAGCGGAGGCCCCAGATACGCAGTATTTT. Its translation is CASSLAEAPDTQYF.